The rows below give T cell receptor beta chains drawn from one sample of a study of blood T cell repertoires in COVID-19. TCRdb's table, derived via immunoSEQ multiplex PCR, lists solely in-frame clones and lacks some. Here the sample spans more than 400,000 clones, 75% to 90% being singletons. Sequencing was carried out using peripheral blood. Receptor source: a human donor in a cohort sampled during active COVID-19. CDR3s include the opening cysteine and the closing phenylalanine or tryptophan. A D gene is named only where the DNA matches it firmly. Only some rows state a clone size, as once, few, many or a class for expanded clones.

TRBV6-5	TRBJ2-1	.	.	TGTGCCAGCGCGCCTTACAATGAGCAGTTCTTC	CASAPYNEQFF
TRBV27	TRBJ2-1	once	TRBD2	TGTGCCAGCACCCCCTCTAGCGGGAGCCCATATAGTGAGCAGTTCTTC	CASTPSSGSPYSEQFF
TRBV7-3	TRBJ2-4	once	.	TGTGCCAGCAGCCTCGAGGGGGTAGCCAAAAACATTCAGTACTTC	CASSLEGVAKNIQYF
TRBV6-2/TRBV6-3	TRBJ2-7	.	TRBD1	TGTGCCAGCAGTTACGACAGGGCACTCGAGCAGTACTTC	CASSYDRALEQYF
TRBV7-2	TRBJ1-4	.	.	TGTGCCAGCAGCCAATACAGGGCCCCCAATGAAAAACTGTTTTTT	CASSQYRAPNEKLFF
TRBV24-1	TRBJ1-5	.	.	TGTGCCACCAGTGAGGTCGGGGGGGATCAGCCCCAGCATTTT	CATSEVGGDQPQHF
TRBV19	TRBJ2-1	few	TRBD1	TGTGCCAGTAGTATAGATTTGGGACAGAACAATGAGCAGTTCTTC	CASSIDLGQNNEQFF
TRBV7-9	TRBJ2-6	.	.	TGTGCCAGCAGCTTAGAGGGGGGGCTGAGCTCTGGGGCCAACGTCCTGACTTTC	CASSLEGGLSSGANVLTF
TRBV19	TRBJ2-5	.	TRBD2	TGTGCCAGTACCCTAGCGGGAGGACTCCAAGAGACCCAGTACTTC	CASTLAGGLQETQYF
TRBV28	TRBJ1-2	.	.	TGTGCCAGCAGCAGTATCAACTATGGCTACACCTTC	CASSSINYGYTF
TRBV30	TRBJ1-2	.	.	TGTGCCTGGAGTGTACGGGGGGATGGGGGCTACACCTTC	CAWSVRGDGGYTF
TRBV14	TRBJ2-1	.	TRBD1	TGTGCCAGCAGCCTGGACAGGGGCCATCTGACCTCCTACAATGAGCAGTTCTTC	CASSLDRGHLTSYNEQFF
TRBV19	TRBJ1-5	.	.	TGTGCCAGCACTACAGGAGGCAATCAGCCCCAGCATTTT	CASTTGGNQPQHF
TRBV28	TRBJ1-6	few	TRBD1	TGTGCCAGCAGGACAGGGATTAATTCACCCCTCCACTTT	CASRTGINSPLHF
TRBV7-8	TRBJ2-2	.	TRBD2	TGTGCCAGCAGCACTAGCGGGGCGAACACCGGGGAGCTGTTTTTT	CASSTSGANTGELFF
TRBV7-3	TRBJ2-1	.	TRBD2	TGTGCCAGCAGCTTAAGGGGACTAGCGGGAGGGCACCATGAGCAGTTCTTC	CASSLRGLAGGHHEQFF
TRBV7-9	TRBJ2-1	.	TRBD2	TGTGCCAGCTTCCTTGGGCGGGAGGCCCCGTGGGGTGAGCAGTTCTTC	CASFLGREAPWGEQFF
TRBV3-1/TRBV3-2	TRBJ1-6	few	TRBD1	TGTGCCAGCAGCCAGACAGGGGGTCATTCACCCCTCCACTTT	CASSQTGGHSPLHF
TRBV3-1/TRBV3-2	TRBJ2-2	.	.	TGTGCCAGCAGCCCCTGGACTGCGAACACCGGGGAGCTGTTTTTT	CASSPWTANTGELFF
TRBV18	TRBJ2-2	once	.	TGTGCCAGCTCACCAGAGCAGGGCCGGGCCGGGGAGCTGTTTTTT	CASSPEQGRAGELFF
TRBV7-9	TRBJ2-3	.	.	TGTGCCAGCCAGACGACAGGCGAGCCAACAGATACGCAGTATTTT	CASQTTGEPTDTQYF
TRBV7-2	TRBJ2-7	.	TRBD2	TGTGCCAGCAGCCCTCTAGCGGGAGTGTTTAGCTCCTACGAGCAGTACTTC	CASSPLAGVFSSYEQYF
TRBV5-4	TRBJ1-2	.	TRBD1	TGTGCCAGCAACCGGACAGGGCGAGACTATGGCTACACCTTC	CASNRTGRDYGYTF
TRBV5-4	TRBJ2-2	.	.	TGTGCCTGCCATCGGGGCAGGGGGGTTACCGGGGAGCTGTTTTTT	CACHRGRGVTGELFF
TRBV7-2	TRBJ1-4	.	.	TGTGCCAGCAGCCAACAGGAAAAACTGTTTTTT	CASSQQEKLFF
TRBV11-3	TRBJ2-1	.	TRBD2	TGTGCCAGCAGCTTAGGGGAAGCGGGAGGTGGTAATGAGCAGTTCTTC	CASSLGEAGGGNEQFF
TRBV28	TRBJ2-3	.	.	TGTGCCAGCAGCACAAATTACCGCACAGATACGCAGTATTTT	CASSTNYRTDTQYF
TRBV30	TRBJ2-1	.	TRBD2	TGTGCCTGGAGTCTCGGGACTAGCGAGTACAATGAGCAGTTCTTC	CAWSLGTSEYNEQFF
TRBV7-3	TRBJ2-2	.	.	TGTGCCAGCAGCTCAAATGGGAGGTACACCGGGGAGCTGTTTTTT	CASSSNGRYTGELFF
TRBV24-1	TRBJ1-2	few	TRBD1	TGTGCCACCAGTATTCTACAGGGACAGGTGCGCGGCTATGGCTACACCTTC	CATSILQGQVRGYGYTF
TRBV12-3/TRBV12-4	TRBJ2-3	.	.	TGTGCCAGCAGCCCTTCCCTCACAGATACGCAGTATTTT	CASSPSLTDTQYF
TRBV10-1	TRBJ2-5	.	TRBD2	TGCGCCAGCAGTGAGGGACTAGCGGGAGGGCCGGAGTCGCAGACCCAGTACTTC	CASSEGLAGGPESQTQYF
TRBV7-9	TRBJ1-1	.	.	TGTGCCAGCAGCGTAGCCCTTTCAGGGGCTTTCTTT	CASSVALSGAFF
TRBV2	TRBJ1-4	.	.	TGTGCCAGCAGTCCGGAGGGGAGAAAACTGTTTTTT	CASSPEGRKLFF
TRBV18	TRBJ1-1	.	TRBD1	TGTGCCAGCTCACCCGCCTCGACAGGGATTGGGGAAGCTTTCTTT	CASSPASTGIGEAFF
TRBV5-6	TRBJ2-7	.	TRBD1	TGTGCCAGCACATTACTTTCCGGACAGGGACGATACAACGAGCAGTACTTC	CASTLLSGQGRYNEQYF
TRBV7-3	TRBJ2-4	.	.	TGTGCCAGCAGCTTAAGTACCGGGACACGGAACATTCAGTACTTC	CASSLSTGTRNIQYF
TRBV9	TRBJ2-7	few	TRBD2	TGTGCCAGCAGCGTAGCGGGGGGTGGCGAGCAGTACTTC	CASSVAGGGEQYF
TRBV5-1	TRBJ2-1	.	.	TGCGCCAGCAGCCGAGGTCAGTCTCCCGATGAGCAGTTCTTC	CASSRGQSPDEQFF
TRBV6-2/TRBV6-3	TRBJ2-2	.	.	TGTGCCAGCAGTATCCCGCGGATGAACACCGGGGAGCTGTTTTTT	CASSIPRMNTGELFF
TRBV29-1	TRBJ2-7	few	TRBD2	TGCAGCGTGAAGACTAGCGGGAGCGGCGAGCAGTACTTC	CSVKTSGSGEQYF
TRBV4-1	TRBJ2-1	.	.	TGCGCCAGCAGCCAAGTACCAAGAACGCCAGTGACTGAATCCAATGAGCAGTTCTTC	CASSQVPRTPVTESNEQFF
TRBV7-2	TRBJ1-2	.	.	TGTGCCAGCAGCTTAGGAGGGACACCTAACTATGGCTACACCTTC	CASSLGGTPNYGYTF
TRBV5-8	TRBJ1-3	.	.	TGTGCCAGCAGCCCTGGACAGCTCTCTGGAAACACCATATATTTT	CASSPGQLSGNTIYF
TRBV2	TRBJ1-1	once	TRBD1	TGTGCCAGCAGTGAACTCCGGGACAGGGGGCGGTCTGAAGCTTTCTTT	CASSELRDRGRSEAFF
TRBV21-1	TRBJ2-1	.	.	TGTGCCAGCCCAACGGACAGAGGAAGGCAGTTCTTC	CASPTDRGRQFF
TRBV28	TRBJ1-2	.	.	TGTGCCAGCAGTTTATCAGGGGACGGCTACACCTTC	CASSLSGDGYTF
TRBV10-1	TRBJ1-1	.	.	TGCGCCAGCAGTGGCGAGAACACTGAAGCTTTCTTT	CASSGENTEAFF
TRBV19	TRBJ1-5	.	TRBD1	TGTGCCAGTAGTATAGCTGACAGGGGTAGGCAGCCCCAGCATTTT	CASSIADRGRQPQHF